A selection of T cell receptor beta chains follows, all from one sample in a study of graft-versus-host responses after intestinal transplantation. Sequencing was performed with immunoSEQ multiplex PCR; in TCRdb, only in-frame clones are kept and a portion is missing. The repertoire includes around 84,000 clones, 75% to 90% of them detected once, and approximately 18% sits in the top ten. These receptors are not linked to any known antigen. Sequencing used unstimulated CD8+ T cells sorted from spleen or lymph node cells, obtained before intestinal transplant. Receptor source: a human donor who received an intestinal transplant. Both conserved end residues are part of each CDR3.

V	CDR3
TRBV18	CASSPRDREDIQYF
TRBV20-1	CSAFYTGELFF
TRBV10-2	CASSDGVADTQYF
TRBV7-3	CASSSQGQGFYNSPLHF
TRBV6-5	CASSYMGETEAFF
TRBV5-8	CASSLTGVRQPQHF
TRBV6-6	CASSYFIEAGANVLTF
TRBV28	CASSLGGGDEQFF
TRBV14	CASSQGTSGRNEQFF
TRBV5-6	CASSLAGDSYNEQFF
TRBV28	CASSSPGETDTQYF
TRBV4-1	CASSQGREGGYGYTF
TRBV6-1	CASSADFDTSSGNTIYF
TRBV7-3	CASSPGGTNTGELFF
TRBV6-1	CASSPTGGSRETQYF
TRBV27	CASGPHIPGGRGRYGYTF
TRBV28	CASSFHLGPTGSYNEQFF
TRBV4-1	CASSPTSGLFTDTQYF
TRBV5-1	CASSLNLIRTGLNTEAFF
TRBV12-5	CATDRGYEQYF
TRBV11-1	CASSVQGEQFF
TRBV5-1	CASSEGLGGYQETQYF
TRBV9	CASSPETGVYEQYF
TRBV10-1	CASTGDRANTEAFF
TRBV11-2	CASSLASGSWYQETQYF
TRBV6-5	CASSYWDRGHGYGYTF
TRBV15	CATSREPAGLGNEQFF
TRBV5-5	CASSLAGKRQPQHF
TRBV11-2	CASSFTGELQFF
TRBV7-6	CASSLGTYSYEQYF
TRBV7-8	CASSPVLLDRASASPLHF
TRBV27	CASSLSPSQPQHF
TRBV27	CASSPLGGAPHEQFF
TRBV19	CASSFGQGPYGYTF
TRBV4-2	CASSQEGTSGRSEQYF
TRBV2	CASSVETGSYEQYF
TRBV11-2	CASSEGAYYGYTF
TRBV28	CASSFPTSGRATDTQYF